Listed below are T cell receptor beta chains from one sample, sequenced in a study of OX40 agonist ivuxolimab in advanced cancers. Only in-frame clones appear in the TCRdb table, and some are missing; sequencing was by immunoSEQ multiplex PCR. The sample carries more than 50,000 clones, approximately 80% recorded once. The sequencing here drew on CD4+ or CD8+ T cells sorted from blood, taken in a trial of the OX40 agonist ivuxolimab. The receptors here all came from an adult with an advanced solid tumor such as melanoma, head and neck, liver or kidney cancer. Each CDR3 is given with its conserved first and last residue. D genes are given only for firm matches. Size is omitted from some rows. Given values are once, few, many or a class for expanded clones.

cdr3_nt: TGTGCCAGCAGTCAAGACAGAACTCGAGGGCCAGAATACATTCAGTACTTC
cdr3_aa: CASSQDRTRGPEYIQYF
d_call: NA
j_call: TRBJ2-4
v_call: TRBV27
clone_size: NA

cdr3_nt: TGCGCCAGCAGCCCGGGACTAGCGATGAATGAGCAGTTCTTC
cdr3_aa: CASSPGLAMNEQFF
d_call: TRBD2
j_call: TRBJ2-1
v_call: TRBV5-1
clone_size: few

cdr3_nt: TGTGCCAGCAGCTCCGGACAAACTGGACGCGAAAAACTGTTTTTT
cdr3_aa: CASSSGQTGREKLFF
d_call: NA
j_call: TRBJ1-4
v_call: TRBV7-6
clone_size: NA

cdr3_nt: TGTGCCAGCAGTTTACCATTGACACCCAGCTCTGGAAACACCATATATTTT
cdr3_aa: CASSLPLTPSSGNTIYF
d_call: NA
j_call: TRBJ1-3
v_call: TRBV28
clone_size: NA

cdr3_nt: TGTGCCAGCAGAGTCGACAGGGGTGGTGAAGCTTTCTTT
cdr3_aa: CASRVDRGGEAFF
d_call: TRBD1
j_call: TRBJ1-1
v_call: TRBV2
clone_size: once

cdr3_nt: TGTGCCAGCAGTGCGGGACAGGTGGAAGGGACCCAGTACTTC
cdr3_aa: CASSAGQVEGTQYF
d_call: TRBD1
j_call: TRBJ2-5
v_call: TRBV2
clone_size: NA

cdr3_nt: TGCGCCAGCAGCTTGAACAGTAAAGAGACCCAGTACTTC
cdr3_aa: CASSLNSKETQYF
d_call: NA
j_call: TRBJ2-5
v_call: TRBV5-1
clone_size: NA

cdr3_nt: TGTGCCAGCGGGTACGGGGGGCAGGGTGGCTACACCTTC
cdr3_aa: CASGYGGQGGYTF
d_call: NA
j_call: TRBJ1-2
v_call: TRBV5-6
clone_size: once

cdr3_nt: TGTGCCAGCCAACCGGACCCCCGCACTGAAGCTTTCTTT
cdr3_aa: CASQPDPRTEAFF
d_call: NA
j_call: TRBJ1-1
v_call: TRBV18
clone_size: NA

cdr3_nt: TGTGCCAGCAGGGACAGCCCGGACGTTTACGAGCAGTACTTC
cdr3_aa: CASRDSPDVYEQYF
d_call: NA
j_call: TRBJ2-7
v_call: TRBV6-5
clone_size: NA

cdr3_nt: TGTGCCAGCAGTTGGGGCAATCAGCCCCAGCATTTT
cdr3_aa: CASSWGNQPQHF
d_call: NA
j_call: TRBJ1-5
v_call: TRBV28
clone_size: few

cdr3_nt: TGTGCCAGCAGTGAAATAGGTGGGGATCGGGACAGCTTC
cdr3_aa: CASSEIGGDRDSF
d_call: TRBD1
j_call: TRBJ1-2
v_call: TRBV2
clone_size: large

cdr3_nt: TGTGCCAGCAGCTTCTTGGGCAAACTCTATGGCTACACCTTC
cdr3_aa: CASSFLGKLYGYTF
d_call: NA
j_call: TRBJ1-2
v_call: TRBV5-4
clone_size: NA

cdr3_nt: TGTGCCTGGAGTTCACGGGGGCGGCCATATGGCTACACCTTC
cdr3_aa: CAWSSRGRPYGYTF
d_call: NA
j_call: TRBJ1-2
v_call: TRBV30
clone_size: NA

cdr3_nt: TGCGCCAGCAGTCAATCGAAACGAGAAGAGACCCAGTACTTC
cdr3_aa: CASSQSKREETQYF
d_call: NA
j_call: TRBJ2-5
v_call: TRBV23-1
clone_size: few

cdr3_nt: TGTGCCAGCAGCTTAGCGGGGCAGTTCCTCTCTGGAAACACCATATATTTT
cdr3_aa: CASSLAGQFLSGNTIYF
d_call: NA
j_call: TRBJ1-3
v_call: TRBV5-5
clone_size: NA

cdr3_nt: TGTGCCAGCAGCCTACAGCTGAACACTGAAGCTTTCTTT
cdr3_aa: CASSLQLNTEAFF
d_call: NA
j_call: TRBJ1-1
v_call: TRBV7-9
clone_size: medium-sized

cdr3_nt: TGCGCCAGCAGCCCCACTAGCGGGTTCTCCTACGAGCAGTACTTC
cdr3_aa: CASSPTSGFSYEQYF
d_call: TRBD2
j_call: TRBJ2-7
v_call: TRBV5-1
clone_size: NA

cdr3_nt: TGTGCCAGCAGTCGGACAGAAGCCTATGGCTACACCTTC
cdr3_aa: CASSRTEAYGYTF
d_call: NA
j_call: TRBJ1-2
v_call: TRBV7-9
clone_size: NA

cdr3_nt: TGCGCCAGCAGGATCGTTGGGGACCCAGATACGCAGTATTTT
cdr3_aa: CASRIVGDPDTQYF
d_call: NA
j_call: TRBJ2-3
v_call: TRBV5-1
clone_size: NA

cdr3_nt: TGTGCCAGCAGCTTGGGGGACAGGTACACCGGGGAGCTGTTTTTT
cdr3_aa: CASSLGDRYTGELFF
d_call: TRBD1
j_call: TRBJ2-2
v_call: TRBV5-6
clone_size: NA

cdr3_nt: TGTGCCAGCAGTTTTTACGGATCCTACGAGCAGTACTTC
cdr3_aa: CASSFYGSYEQYF
d_call: NA
j_call: TRBJ2-7
v_call: TRBV27
clone_size: NA

cdr3_nt: TGTGCCAGCATCTTAGGTCCTCGGGCCGGGTCGGCCCGACATTTT
cdr3_aa: CASILGPRAGSARHF
d_call: NA
j_call: TRBJ1-5
v_call: TRBV27
clone_size: NA

cdr3_nt: TGTGCCAGCAGCTTAAGCCGACCAGGGCGCGCAGACGGCTACACCTTC
cdr3_aa: CASSLSRPGRADGYTF
d_call: NA
j_call: TRBJ1-2
v_call: TRBV7-2
clone_size: NA

cdr3_nt: TGTGCCAGTAGTATATCCCCAACAGGGCCGCTTTACAATGAGCAGTTCTTC
cdr3_aa: CASSISPTGPLYNEQFF
d_call: NA
j_call: TRBJ2-1
v_call: TRBV19
clone_size: NA

cdr3_nt: TGCGCCAGCAGCCCCTGGACAGGGTTTACAGATACGCAGTATTTT
cdr3_aa: CASSPWTGFTDTQYF
d_call: TRBD1
j_call: TRBJ2-3
v_call: TRBV5-1
clone_size: once

cdr3_nt: TGTGCCAGCAGTTCTACAGGGGGCGGCCGGCCCCAGCATTTT
cdr3_aa: CASSSTGGGRPQHF
d_call: TRBD1
j_call: TRBJ1-5
v_call: TRBV28
clone_size: few

cdr3_nt: TGCAGCGTTGGGTCTAGCGGGGGGTTCGATGAGCAGTTCTTC
cdr3_aa: CSVGSSGGFDEQFF
d_call: TRBD2
j_call: TRBJ2-1
v_call: TRBV29-1
clone_size: NA

cdr3_nt: TGTGCCAGCAGTGAAGCAGGCCAGGGGGTCGCTGGCTACACCTTC
cdr3_aa: CASSEAGQGVAGYTF
d_call: TRBD1
j_call: TRBJ1-2
v_call: TRBV6-1
clone_size: once

cdr3_nt: TGTGCCAGCAGCTTAAGTGACTCCCACAATGAGCAGTTCTTC
cdr3_aa: CASSLSDSHNEQFF
d_call: NA
j_call: TRBJ2-1
v_call: TRBV7-3
clone_size: NA

cdr3_nt: TGTGCCAGCAGCCGAACCTGGGACTTCGAGGAGCTGTTTTTT
cdr3_aa: CASSRTWDFEELFF
d_call: NA
j_call: TRBJ2-2
v_call: TRBV7-9
clone_size: NA

cdr3_nt: TGTGCCAGCAGTCCCCAGCTAGCGGGATCCACAGATACGCAGTATTTT
cdr3_aa: CASSPQLAGSTDTQYF
d_call: TRBD2
j_call: TRBJ2-3
v_call: TRBV28
clone_size: NA

cdr3_nt: TGTGCCAGCCAGTTAGGAAGGGCTAATGAAAAACTGTTTTTT
cdr3_aa: CASQLGRANEKLFF
d_call: NA
j_call: TRBJ1-4
v_call: TRBV2
clone_size: NA

cdr3_nt: TGTGCCAGTAGTATAATGGGTCAACGGGATTACGAGCAGTACTTC
cdr3_aa: CASSIMGQRDYEQYF
d_call: NA
j_call: TRBJ2-7
v_call: TRBV19
clone_size: many

cdr3_nt: TGTGCCAGCAGCCTAGACGCGGACTTTAATGAGCAGTTCTTC
cdr3_aa: CASSLDADFNEQFF
d_call: NA
j_call: TRBJ2-1
v_call: TRBV7-2
clone_size: NA

cdr3_nt: TGCGCCAGCAGCTTGGATGTGGGGCGGGTTCAGTTCTTC
cdr3_aa: CASSLDVGRVQFF
d_call: NA
j_call: TRBJ2-1
v_call: TRBV5-1
clone_size: NA

cdr3_nt: TGTGCCAGCAGCTTGACTTGGGGGGATAATGAAAAACTGTTTTTT
cdr3_aa: CASSLTWGDNEKLFF
d_call: NA
j_call: TRBJ1-4
v_call: TRBV5-5
clone_size: NA

cdr3_nt: TGTGCCAGCAGTGAACAGATGGGACTACGTGGCTACACCTTC
cdr3_aa: CASSEQMGLRGYTF
d_call: NA
j_call: TRBJ1-2
v_call: TRBV6-1
clone_size: NA

cdr3_nt: TGTGCCAGCTCACGTTTTCAGGACAGTAATGGCTACACCTTC
cdr3_aa: CASSRFQDSNGYTF
d_call: NA
j_call: TRBJ1-2
v_call: TRBV18
clone_size: NA

cdr3_nt: TGTGCCAGCATGGCTAGCGGGGCCCGCACAGATACGCAGTATTTT
cdr3_aa: CASMASGARTDTQYF
d_call: TRBD2
j_call: TRBJ2-3
v_call: TRBV2
clone_size: NA

cdr3_nt: TGTGCCAGCAGTTACCGGGGGGGATCTGGGGCCAACGTCCTGACTTTC
cdr3_aa: CASSYRGGSGANVLTF
d_call: TRBD2
j_call: TRBJ2-6
v_call: TRBV6-6
clone_size: NA

cdr3_nt: TGTGCCAGCTCACCACCGGGACTAGCAGTCAACAATGAGCAGTTCTTC
cdr3_aa: CASSPPGLAVNNEQFF
d_call: TRBD2
j_call: TRBJ2-1
v_call: TRBV18
clone_size: NA

cdr3_nt: TGTGCCAGCAGCGTAGGAGGAGGCTATGGCTACACCTTC
cdr3_aa: CASSVGGGYGYTF
d_call: NA
j_call: TRBJ1-2
v_call: TRBV9
clone_size: NA

cdr3_nt: TGTGCCAGCAGCTTGGACAGGTTCAACACTGAAGCTTTCTTT
cdr3_aa: CASSLDRFNTEAFF
d_call: NA
j_call: TRBJ1-1
v_call: TRBV5-4
clone_size: once

cdr3_nt: TGTGCCAGCAGGTTCTACAATGAGCAGTTCTTC
cdr3_aa: CASRFYNEQFF
d_call: NA
j_call: TRBJ2-1
v_call: TRBV6-5
clone_size: NA

cdr3_nt: TGCAGCGTTGAGAGGCACTCATTCAACTATGGCTACACCTTC
cdr3_aa: CSVERHSFNYGYTF
d_call: NA
j_call: TRBJ1-2
v_call: TRBV29-1
clone_size: once

cdr3_nt: TGCGCCAGCAGCCGTGGACTAGCAGCTCAAGAGACCCAGTACTTC
cdr3_aa: CASSRGLAAQETQYF
d_call: TRBD2
j_call: TRBJ2-5
v_call: TRBV5-1
clone_size: NA